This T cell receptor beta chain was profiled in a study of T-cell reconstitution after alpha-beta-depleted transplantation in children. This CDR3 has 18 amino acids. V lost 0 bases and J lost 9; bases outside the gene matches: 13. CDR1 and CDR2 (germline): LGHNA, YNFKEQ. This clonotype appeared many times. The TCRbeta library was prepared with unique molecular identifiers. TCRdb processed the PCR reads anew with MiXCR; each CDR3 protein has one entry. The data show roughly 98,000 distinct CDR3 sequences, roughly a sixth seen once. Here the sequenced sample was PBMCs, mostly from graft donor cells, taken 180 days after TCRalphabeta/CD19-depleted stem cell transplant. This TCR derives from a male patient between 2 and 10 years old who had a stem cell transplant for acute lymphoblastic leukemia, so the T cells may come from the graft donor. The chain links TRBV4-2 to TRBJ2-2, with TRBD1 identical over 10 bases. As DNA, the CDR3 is TGTGCCAGCAGCCAAGACCCCATCGGACAGGGGGGTACCTGGGAGCTGTTTTTT. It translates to CASSQDPIGQGGTWELFF.